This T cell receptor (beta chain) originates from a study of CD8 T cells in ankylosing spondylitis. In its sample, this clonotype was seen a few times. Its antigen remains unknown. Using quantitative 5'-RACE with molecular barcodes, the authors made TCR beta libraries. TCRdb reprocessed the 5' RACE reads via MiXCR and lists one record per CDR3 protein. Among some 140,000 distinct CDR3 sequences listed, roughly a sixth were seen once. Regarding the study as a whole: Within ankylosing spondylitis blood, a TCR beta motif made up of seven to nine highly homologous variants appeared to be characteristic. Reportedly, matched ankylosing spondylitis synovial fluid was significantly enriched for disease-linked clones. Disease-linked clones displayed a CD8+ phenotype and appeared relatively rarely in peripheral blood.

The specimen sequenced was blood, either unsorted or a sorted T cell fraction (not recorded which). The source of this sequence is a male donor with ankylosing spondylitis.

CDR3 sequence reads: CASSLVAADNEQFF. CDR3 in DNA: TGTGCCAGCAGTCTAGTAGCCGCTGACAATGAGCAGTTCTTC. This chain joins TRBV12-3 or TRBV12-4 and TRBJ2-1; D gene uncertain. The ends were cut back, 5 bases at V and 5 bases at J, with 13 bases in the middle. The CDR3 contains 14 residues.